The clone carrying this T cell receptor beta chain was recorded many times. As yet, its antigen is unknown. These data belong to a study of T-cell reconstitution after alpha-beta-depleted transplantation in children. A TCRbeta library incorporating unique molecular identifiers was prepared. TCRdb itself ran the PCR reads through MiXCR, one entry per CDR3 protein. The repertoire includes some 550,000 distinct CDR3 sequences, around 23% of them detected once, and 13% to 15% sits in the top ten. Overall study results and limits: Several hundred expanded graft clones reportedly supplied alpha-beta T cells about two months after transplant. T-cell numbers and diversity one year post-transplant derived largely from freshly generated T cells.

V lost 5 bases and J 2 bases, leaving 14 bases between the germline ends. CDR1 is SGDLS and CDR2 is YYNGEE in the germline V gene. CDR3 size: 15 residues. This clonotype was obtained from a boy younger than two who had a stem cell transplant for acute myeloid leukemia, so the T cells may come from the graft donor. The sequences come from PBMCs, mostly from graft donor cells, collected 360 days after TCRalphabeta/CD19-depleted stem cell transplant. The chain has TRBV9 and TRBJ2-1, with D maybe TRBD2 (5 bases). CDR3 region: CASRWKSGPYNEQFF. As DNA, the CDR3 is TGTGCCAGCAGGTGGAAGAGCGGACCCTACAATGAGCAGTTCTTC.